This T cell receptor (beta chain) was sequenced in a study of identical twins. The table lists this clonotype with a few counts. Trimming left V 0 bases short and J 7 bases short, with 13 bases between. Germline CDR1 is LGHDT and CDR2 is YNNKEL (reference sequence). The CDR3 has 14 amino acids. MiXCR was run by TCRdb on the 5' RACE reads, yielding one entry per CDR3 protein. Altogether hundreds of thousands of distinct CDR3 sequences are present, approximately 9% being singletons, with the ten largest covering roughly 0.9%. The same sample was also studied in work on yellow fever vaccine responses in identical twins.

V usage is TRBV3-1 and J usage is TRBJ2-7; no clear D. This clonotype originated in a woman younger than 30 in good health. Material: PBMCs. Written as DNA, the CDR3 is TGTGCCAGCAGCCAAGATCGAAAGGGTTTAGAGCAGTACTTC. The encoded protein is CASSQDRKGLEQYF.